This T cell receptor (beta chain) was retrieved from a study of beta chain features in type 1 diabetes. About the research overall: The samples had roughly 110 million sorted cells examined in all.

The germline gives CDR1 SEHNR, CDR2 FQNEAQ (reference sequence). The ends were cut back, 0 bases at V and 6 bases at J, with 8 bases in the middle. The CDR3 spans 13 residues. Expressed TCRB transcripts got sequenced, as all isolated RNA was reverse transcribed. An average of about 3.5 million reads was obtained for naive, central memory and regulatory T cell samples. Using immunoSEQ multiplex PCR, the repertoire was profiled, and TCRdb retains in-frame clones only, with some absent. The table includes under 850,000 clones, over 10% detected once. Findings and limits, study-wide: Type 1 diabetes patients showed a moderate but significant shortening of TCRB CDR3s in all four CD4+ subsets.

Comment on this clone: The target antigen is unknown.

This chain connects TRBV7-9 to TRBJ1-2; no firm D call. Sample: naive CD4+ T cells from blood. The source of this sequence is a man aged 18 to 29 with type 1 diabetes. CDR3 sequence (DNA): TGTGCCAGCAGCTTAGCGCAAAAGGATGGCTACACCTTC. This sequence encodes CASSLAQKDGYTF.